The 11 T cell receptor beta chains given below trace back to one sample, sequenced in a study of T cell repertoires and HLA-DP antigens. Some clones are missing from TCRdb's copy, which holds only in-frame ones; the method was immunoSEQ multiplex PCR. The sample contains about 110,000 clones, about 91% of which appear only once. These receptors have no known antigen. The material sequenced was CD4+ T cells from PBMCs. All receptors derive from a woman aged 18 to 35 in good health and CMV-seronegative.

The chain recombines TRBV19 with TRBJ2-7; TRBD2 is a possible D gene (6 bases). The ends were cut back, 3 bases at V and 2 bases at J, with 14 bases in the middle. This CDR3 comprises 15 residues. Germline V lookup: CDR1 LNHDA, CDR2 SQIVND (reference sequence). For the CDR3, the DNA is TGTGCCAGTAGTATTGCCTGGACGGGGGCCTACGAGCAGTACTTC. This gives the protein CASSIAWTGAYEQYF.

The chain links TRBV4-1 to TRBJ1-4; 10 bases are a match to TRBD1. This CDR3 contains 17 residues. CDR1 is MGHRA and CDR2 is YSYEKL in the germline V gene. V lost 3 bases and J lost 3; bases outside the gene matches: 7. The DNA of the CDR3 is TGCGCCAGCAGCCACCAGGACAGGGGGGCCCCTAATGAAAAACTGTTTTTT. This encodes CASSHQDRGAPNEKLFF.

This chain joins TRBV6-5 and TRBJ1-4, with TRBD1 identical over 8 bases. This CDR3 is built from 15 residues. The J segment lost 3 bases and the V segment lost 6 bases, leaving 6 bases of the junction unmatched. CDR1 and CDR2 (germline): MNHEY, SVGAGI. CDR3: CASSPRGPANEKLFF. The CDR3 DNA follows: TGTGCCAGCAGCCCCAGGGGGCCAGCTAATGAAAAACTGTTTTTT.

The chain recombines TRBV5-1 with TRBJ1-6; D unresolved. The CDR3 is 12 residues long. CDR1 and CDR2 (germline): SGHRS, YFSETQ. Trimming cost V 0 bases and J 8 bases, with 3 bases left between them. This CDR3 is CASSLAYSPLHF. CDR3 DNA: TGCGCCAGCAGCTTGGCGTATTCACCCCTCCACTTT.

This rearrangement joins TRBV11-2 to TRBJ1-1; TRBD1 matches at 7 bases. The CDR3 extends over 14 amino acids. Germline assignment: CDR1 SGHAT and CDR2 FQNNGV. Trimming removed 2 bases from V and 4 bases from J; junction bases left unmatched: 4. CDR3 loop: CASSLTTGFTEAFF. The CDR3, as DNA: TGTGCCAGCAGCTTAACGACAGGGTTCACTGAAGCTTTCTTT.

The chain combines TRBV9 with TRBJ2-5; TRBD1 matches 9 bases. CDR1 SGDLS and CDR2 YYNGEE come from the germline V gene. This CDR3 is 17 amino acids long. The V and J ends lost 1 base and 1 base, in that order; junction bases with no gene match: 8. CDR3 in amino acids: CASSVHSGQGLQETQYF. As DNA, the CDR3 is TGTGCCAGCAGCGTACACAGTGGACAGGGGCTCCAAGAGACCCAGTACTTC.

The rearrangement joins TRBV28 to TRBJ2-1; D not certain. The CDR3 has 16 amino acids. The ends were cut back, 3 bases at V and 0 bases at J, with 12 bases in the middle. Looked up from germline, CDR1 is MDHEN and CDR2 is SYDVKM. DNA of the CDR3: TGTGCCAGCAGTTTCCCCGGCGAGAGCTCCTACAATGAGCAGTTCTTC. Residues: CASSFPGESSYNEQFF.

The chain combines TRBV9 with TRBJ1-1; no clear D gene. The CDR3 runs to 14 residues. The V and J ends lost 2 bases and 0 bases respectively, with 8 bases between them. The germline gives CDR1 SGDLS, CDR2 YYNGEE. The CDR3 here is CASSVGLMNTEAFF. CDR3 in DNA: TGTGCCAGCAGCGTCGGACTCATGAACACTGAAGCTTTCTTT.

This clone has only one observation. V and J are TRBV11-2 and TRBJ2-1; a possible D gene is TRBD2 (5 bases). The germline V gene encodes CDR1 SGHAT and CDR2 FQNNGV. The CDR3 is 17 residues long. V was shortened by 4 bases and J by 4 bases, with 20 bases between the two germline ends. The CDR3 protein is CASSSGGLRAGYNEQFF. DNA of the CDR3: TGTGCCAGCAGCTCCGGTGGGCTGAGGGCAGGTTACAATGAGCAGTTCTTC.

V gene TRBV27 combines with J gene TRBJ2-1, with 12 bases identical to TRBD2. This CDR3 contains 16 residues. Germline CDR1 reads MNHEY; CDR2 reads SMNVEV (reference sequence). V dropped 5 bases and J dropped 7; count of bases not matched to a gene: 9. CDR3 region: CASSQRLAGASNEQFF. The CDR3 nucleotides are TGTGCCAGCAGTCAAAGACTAGCGGGGGCGAGTAATGAGCAGTTCTTC.

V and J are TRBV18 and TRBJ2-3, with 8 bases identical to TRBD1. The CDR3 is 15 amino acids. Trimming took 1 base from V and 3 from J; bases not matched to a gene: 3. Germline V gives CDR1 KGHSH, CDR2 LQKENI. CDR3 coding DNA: TGTGCCAGCTCACCACGTAACAGGGGGACAGATACGCAGTATTTT. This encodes CASSPRNRGTDTQYF.